The sequence of this TCR beta chain was determined in a study of T cells in Graves' hyperthyroidism and ophthalmopathy. Regarding the study as a whole: Blood also held most thyroid clonotypes expanded beyond 0.001. It was a median approximately 6 months before onset that the model predicted ophthalmopathy.

As to this clonotype: No antigen is known for it.

The germline V gene has CDR1 SEHNR and CDR2 FQNEAQ (reference sequence). The CDR3 runs 13 residues. V lost 1 base and J lost 6, with 6 bases in between. TCR beta CDR3 region amplification was performed from RNA transcripts. The HTBI primer set was used in a first-round RT-PCR of the TCR CDR3. MiXCR, applied by TCRdb to the multiplex PCR reads, yields one record per CDR3 protein. The data contain under 350,000 distinct CDR3 sequences, more than 15% of them singletons. The TCR was taken from a woman aged 60-75 years with Graves' ophthalmopathy. The specimen was blood. This chain uses TRBV7-9 with TRBJ2-2; D not certain. CDR3 coding DNA: TGTGCCAGCAGCTTAGATTGGTCCGGGGAGCTGTTTTTT. The encoded protein is CASSLDWSGELFF.